This T cell receptor (beta chain) was recovered during a study of post-analysis software for immune sequencing data. About the study: Secondary progressive, relapsing-remitting and progressive-relapsing multiple sclerosis were among the included disease courses. Points from the study as a whole: Patients used roughly five TRBV segments, including TRBV5-6, TRBV5-1 and TRBV20-1, more often than controls. Normalized Chao1 diversity in multiple sclerosis patients fell significantly below that of controls.

This clonotype was observed a few times. Antigen specificity is unknown. This CDR3 region has 15 residues. Germline V lookup: CDR1 MNHEY, CDR2 SVGAGI. Trimming cost V 5 bases and J 0 bases, with 11 bases left between them. Prepared TCR beta cDNA libraries contained unique molecular identifiers. TCRdb re-derived calls from the PCR reads in MiXCR, one entry per CDR3 protein. The table records about 820,000 distinct CDR3 sequences, around 53% of them present only once. This sequence joins TRBV6-5 and TRBJ2-1; TRBD2 is a possible D gene (5 bases). The sample comprised blood. This TCR was sampled from a girl aged 10 to 17 with multiple sclerosis. This CDR3 reads CASSRGLGSYNEQFF. In DNA, the CDR3 is TGTGCCAGCAGTCGAGGGCTTGGCTCCTACAATGAGCAGTTCTTC.